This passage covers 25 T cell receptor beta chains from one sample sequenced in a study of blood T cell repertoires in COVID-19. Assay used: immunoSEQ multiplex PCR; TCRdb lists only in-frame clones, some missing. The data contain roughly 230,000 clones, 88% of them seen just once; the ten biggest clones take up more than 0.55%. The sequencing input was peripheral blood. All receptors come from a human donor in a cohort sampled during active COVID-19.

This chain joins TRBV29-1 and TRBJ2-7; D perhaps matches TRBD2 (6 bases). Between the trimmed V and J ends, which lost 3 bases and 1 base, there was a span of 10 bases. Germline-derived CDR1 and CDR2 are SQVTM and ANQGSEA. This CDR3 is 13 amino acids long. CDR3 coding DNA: TGCAGCGTTGACATCGGGAGATCCTACGAGCAGTACTTC. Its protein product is CSVDIGRSYEQYF.

The CDR3, as DNA: TGTGCCAGCAGCTTAGCGCTAGGCGCCGCCGAGCAGTACTTC. It codes for CASSLALGAAEQYF. The gene calls are TRBV7-8 and TRBJ2-7; D is uncertain. The CDR3 has 14 residues. V lost 0 bases and J 6 bases, leaving 12 bases between the germline ends. Germline values: CDR1 SGHVS, CDR2 FQNEAQ.

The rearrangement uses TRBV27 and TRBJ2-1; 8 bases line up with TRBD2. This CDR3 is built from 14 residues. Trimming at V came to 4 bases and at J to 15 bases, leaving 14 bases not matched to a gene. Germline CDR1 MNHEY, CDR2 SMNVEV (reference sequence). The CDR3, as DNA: TGTGCCAGCAGTTCTTCCAGCGGGAGCCGGCGGGCGTTCTTC. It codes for CASSSSSGSRRAFF.

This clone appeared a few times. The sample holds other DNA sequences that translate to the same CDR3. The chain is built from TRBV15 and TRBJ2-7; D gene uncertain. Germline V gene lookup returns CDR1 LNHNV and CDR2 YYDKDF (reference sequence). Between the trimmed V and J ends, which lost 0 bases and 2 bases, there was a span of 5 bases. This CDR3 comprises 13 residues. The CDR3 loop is CATSRDPTYEQYF. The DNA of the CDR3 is TGTGCCACCAGCAGAGATCCCACCTACGAGCAGTACTTC.

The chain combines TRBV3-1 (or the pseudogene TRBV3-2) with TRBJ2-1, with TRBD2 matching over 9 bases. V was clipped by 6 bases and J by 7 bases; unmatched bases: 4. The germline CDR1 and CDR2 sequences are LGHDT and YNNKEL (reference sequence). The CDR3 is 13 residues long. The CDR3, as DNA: TGTGCCAGCAGAGCGCGGGGGGGTAATGAGCAGTTCTTC. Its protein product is CASRARGGNEQFF.

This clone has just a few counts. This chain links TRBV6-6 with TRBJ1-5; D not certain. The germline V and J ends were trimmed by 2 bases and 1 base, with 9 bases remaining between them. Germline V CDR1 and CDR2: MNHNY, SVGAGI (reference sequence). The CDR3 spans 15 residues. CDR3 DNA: TGTGCCAGCAGTTACGAAGGAGGCAGCAATCAGCCCCAGCATTTT. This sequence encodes CASSYEGGSNQPQHF.

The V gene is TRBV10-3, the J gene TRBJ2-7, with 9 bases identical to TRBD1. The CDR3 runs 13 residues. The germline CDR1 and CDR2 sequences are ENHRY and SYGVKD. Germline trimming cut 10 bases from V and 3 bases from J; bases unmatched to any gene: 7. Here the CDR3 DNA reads TGTGCCACCCTACCGGGACAGGGCTACGAGCAGTACTTC. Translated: CATLPGQGYEQYF.

CDR3 sequence reads: CASSRTSGGVYEQYF. Here the CDR3 DNA reads TGTGCCAGCTCACGCACTAGCGGGGGGGTCTACGAGCAGTACTTC. The rearrangement links TRBV18 to TRBJ2-7, with 13 positions matching TRBD2. Per germline, CDR1 KGHSH and CDR2 LQKENI. The CDR3 covers 15 residues. The V segment lost 4 bases and the J segment 3 bases; nucleotides outside the gene matches: 3.

CDR3 DNA: TGCGCCAGCAGCTTAGCGGGAGGGCACAATGAGCAGTTCTTC. Protein product: CASSLAGGHNEQFF. This chain uses TRBV5-1 with TRBJ2-1; 10 positions match TRBD2. The CDR3 runs 14 residues. V dropped 2 bases and J dropped 5; count of bases not matched to a gene: 1. Germline CDR1 is SGHRS and CDR2 is YFSETQ.

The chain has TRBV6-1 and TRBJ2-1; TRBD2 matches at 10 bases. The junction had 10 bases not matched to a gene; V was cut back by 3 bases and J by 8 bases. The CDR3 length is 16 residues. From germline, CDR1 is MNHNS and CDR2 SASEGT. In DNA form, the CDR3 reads TGTGCCAGCAGTGAGTTCGGACTAGCGGAGCGGGATGAGCAGTTCTTC. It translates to CASSEFGLAERDEQFF.

This CDR3 reads CASSQDSYNEQFF. Written as DNA, the CDR3 is TGCGCCAGCAGCCAAGATAGTTACAATGAGCAGTTCTTC. V is TRBV4-1 and J is TRBJ2-1; D unresolved. CDR1 and CDR2 (germline): MGHRA, YSYEKL. The V and J ends lost 0 bases and 4 bases respectively, with 4 bases between them. The CDR3 has 13 amino acids.

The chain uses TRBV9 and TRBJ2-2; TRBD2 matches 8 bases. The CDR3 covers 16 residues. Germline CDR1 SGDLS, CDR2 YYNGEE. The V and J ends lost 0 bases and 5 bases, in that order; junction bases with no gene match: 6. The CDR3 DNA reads TGTGCCAGCAGCGTAGAAAGCGGGAGTATAACCGGGGAGCTGTTTTTT. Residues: CASSVESGSITGELFF.

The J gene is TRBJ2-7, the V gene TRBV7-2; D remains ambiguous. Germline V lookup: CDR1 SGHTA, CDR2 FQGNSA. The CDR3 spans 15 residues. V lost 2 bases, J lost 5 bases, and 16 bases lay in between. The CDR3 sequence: CASSLPREFGHEQYF. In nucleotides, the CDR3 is TGTGCCAGCAGCTTACCCCGAGAATTCGGTCACGAGCAGTACTTC.

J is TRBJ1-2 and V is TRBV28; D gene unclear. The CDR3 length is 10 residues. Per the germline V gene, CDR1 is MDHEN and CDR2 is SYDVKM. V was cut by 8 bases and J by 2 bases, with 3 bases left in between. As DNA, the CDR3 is TGTGCCAGCCTGAACTATGGCTACACCTTC. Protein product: CASLNYGYTF.

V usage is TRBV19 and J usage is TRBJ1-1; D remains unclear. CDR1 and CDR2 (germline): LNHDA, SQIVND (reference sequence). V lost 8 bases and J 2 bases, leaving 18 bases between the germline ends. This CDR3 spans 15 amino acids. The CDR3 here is CASAREGGHNTEAFF. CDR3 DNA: TGTGCCAGTGCCCGAGAGGGTGGGCACAACACTGAAGCTTTCTTT.

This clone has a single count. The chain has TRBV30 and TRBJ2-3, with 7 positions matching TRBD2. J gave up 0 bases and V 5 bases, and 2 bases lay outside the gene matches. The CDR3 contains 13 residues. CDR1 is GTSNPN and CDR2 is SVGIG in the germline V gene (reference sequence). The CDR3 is CAWDSGSTDTQYF. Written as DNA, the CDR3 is TGTGCCTGGGATAGCGGGAGCACAGATACGCAGTATTTT. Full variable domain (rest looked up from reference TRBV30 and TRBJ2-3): SQTIHQWPATLVQPVGSPLSLECTVEGTSNPNLYWYRQAAGRGLQLLFYSVGIGQISSEVPQNLSASRPQDRQFILSSKKLLLSDSGFYLCAWDSGSTDTQYFGPGTRLTVL.

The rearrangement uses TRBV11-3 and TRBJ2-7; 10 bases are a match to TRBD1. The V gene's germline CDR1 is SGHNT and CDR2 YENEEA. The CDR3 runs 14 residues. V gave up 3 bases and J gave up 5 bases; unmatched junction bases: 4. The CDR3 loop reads CASSFGQGVHEQYF. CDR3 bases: TGTGCCAGCAGCTTTGGACAGGGGGTCCACGAGCAGTACTTC.

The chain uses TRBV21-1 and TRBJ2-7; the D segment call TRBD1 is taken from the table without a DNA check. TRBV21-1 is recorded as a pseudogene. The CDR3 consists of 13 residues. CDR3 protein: CASARDRGYEQYF. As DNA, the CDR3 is TGTGCCAGCGCCCGGGACAGGGGTTACGAGCAGTACTTC.

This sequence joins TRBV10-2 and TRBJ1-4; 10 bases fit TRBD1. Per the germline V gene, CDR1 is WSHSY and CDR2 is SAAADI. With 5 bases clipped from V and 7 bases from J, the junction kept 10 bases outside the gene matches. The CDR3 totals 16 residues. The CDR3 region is CASSTIPGQGIEKLFF. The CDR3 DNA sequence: TGCGCCAGCAGTACAATACCGGGACAGGGGATTGAAAAACTGTTTTTT.

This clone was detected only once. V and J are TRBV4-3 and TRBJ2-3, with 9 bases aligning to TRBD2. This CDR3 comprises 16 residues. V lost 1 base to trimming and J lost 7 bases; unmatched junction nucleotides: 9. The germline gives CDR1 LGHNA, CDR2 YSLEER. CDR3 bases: TGCGCCAGCAGCCAAGGGGGCGGGGGGGCCGTAAATACGCAGTATTTT. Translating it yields CASSQGGGGAVNTQYF.

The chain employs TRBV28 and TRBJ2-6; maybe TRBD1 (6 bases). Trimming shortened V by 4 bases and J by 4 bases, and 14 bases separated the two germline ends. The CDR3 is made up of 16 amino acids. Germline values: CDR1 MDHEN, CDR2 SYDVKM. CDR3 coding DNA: TGTGCCAGCAGTTCTCAGGGGAATTCAGGGGCCAACGTCCTGACTTTC. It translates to CASSSQGNSGANVLTF.

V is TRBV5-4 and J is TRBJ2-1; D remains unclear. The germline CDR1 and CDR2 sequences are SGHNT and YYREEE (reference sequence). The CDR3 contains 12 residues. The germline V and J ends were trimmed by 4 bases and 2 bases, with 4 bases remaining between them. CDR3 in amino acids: CASSPTYNEQFF. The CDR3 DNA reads TGTGCCAGCAGCCCAACCTACAATGAGCAGTTCTTC.

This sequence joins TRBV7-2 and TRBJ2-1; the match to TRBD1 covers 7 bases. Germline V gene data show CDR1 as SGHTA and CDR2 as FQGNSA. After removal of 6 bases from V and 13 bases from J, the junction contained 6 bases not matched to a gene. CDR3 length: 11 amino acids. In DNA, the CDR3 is TGTGCCAGCAGTCTTACAGGGGTTCAGTTCTTC. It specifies CASSLTGVQFF.

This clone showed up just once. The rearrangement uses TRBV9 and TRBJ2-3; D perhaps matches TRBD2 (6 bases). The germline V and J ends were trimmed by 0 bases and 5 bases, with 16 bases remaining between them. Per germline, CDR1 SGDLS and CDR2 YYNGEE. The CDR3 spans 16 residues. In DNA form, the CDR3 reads TGTGCCAGCAGCGTAGGGTTAGCGGAAACGGTAGATACGCAGTATTTT. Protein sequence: CASSVGLAETVDTQYF.

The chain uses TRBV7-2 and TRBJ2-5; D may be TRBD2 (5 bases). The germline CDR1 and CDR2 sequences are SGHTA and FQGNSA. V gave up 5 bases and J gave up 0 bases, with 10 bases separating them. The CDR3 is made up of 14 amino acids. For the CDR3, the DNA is TGTGCCAGCAGCAAAGGACTTTACCAAGAGACCCAGTACTTC. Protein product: CASSKGLYQETQYF.